This T cell receptor beta chain was identified in a study of shared clonotypes between healthy human individuals. Study in general: Donors were a couple of women and a few men aged 18 to 49.

The assay was immunoSEQ multiplex PCR, and TCRdb's table has in-frame clones only and misses some. The data contain some 2,500,000 clones, less than 95% of them singletons. This CDR3 comprises 17 residues. Germline values: CDR1 SGHNT, CDR2 YYREEE (reference sequence). The ends were cut back, 4 bases at V and 4 bases at J, with 23 bases in the middle. Material: naive CD4+ T cells from PBMCs. Subset noted: CD45RA+ positively selected. The chain combines TRBV5-4 with TRBJ2-5; D is perhaps TRBD2 (6 bases). The receptor comes from a young man in good health. Some clones in this sample may be carry-over from other donors' samples. The CDR3, as DNA: TGTGCCAGCAGCCCCCCCGGTGGTGCGGGATATGGAGAGACCCAGTACTTC. This sequence encodes CASSPPGGAGYGETQYF.